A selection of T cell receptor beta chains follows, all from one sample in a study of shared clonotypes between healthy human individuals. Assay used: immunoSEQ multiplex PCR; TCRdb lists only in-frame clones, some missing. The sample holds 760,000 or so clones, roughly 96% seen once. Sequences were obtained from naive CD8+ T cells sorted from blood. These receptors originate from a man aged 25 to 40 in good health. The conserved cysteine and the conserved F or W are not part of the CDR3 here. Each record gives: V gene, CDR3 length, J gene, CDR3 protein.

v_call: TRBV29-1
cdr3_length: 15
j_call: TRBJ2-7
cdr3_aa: SVEIRRTPDGSYEQY

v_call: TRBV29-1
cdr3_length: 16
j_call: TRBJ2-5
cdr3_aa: SVEGWRRSGGRIETQY

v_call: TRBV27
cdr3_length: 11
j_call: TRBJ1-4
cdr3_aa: ASSFGAREKLF

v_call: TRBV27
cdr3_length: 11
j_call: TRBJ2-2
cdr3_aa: ASSQFNTGELF

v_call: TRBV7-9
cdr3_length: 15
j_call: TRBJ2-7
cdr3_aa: ASSPPLLAGGSYEQY

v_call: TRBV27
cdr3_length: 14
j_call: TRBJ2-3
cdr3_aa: ASSFGQGVFTDTQY

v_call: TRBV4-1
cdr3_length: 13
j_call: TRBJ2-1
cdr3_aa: ASSQEGLFGVEQF

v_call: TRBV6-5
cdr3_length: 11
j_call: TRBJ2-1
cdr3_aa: ASTKLNGNEQF

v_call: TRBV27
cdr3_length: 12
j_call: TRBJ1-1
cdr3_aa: ASRLTGGNTEAF

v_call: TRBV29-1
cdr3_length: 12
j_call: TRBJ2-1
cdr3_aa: SVERLAGVGEQF

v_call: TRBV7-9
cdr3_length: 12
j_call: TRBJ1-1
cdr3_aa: ASSAALGFTEAF

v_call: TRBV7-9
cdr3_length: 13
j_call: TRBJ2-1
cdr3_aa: ASSYPRSSYNEQF

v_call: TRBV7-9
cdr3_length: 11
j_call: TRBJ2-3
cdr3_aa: ASGSWDTDTQY

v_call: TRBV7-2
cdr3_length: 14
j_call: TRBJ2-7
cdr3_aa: ASSLASGTGNYEQY

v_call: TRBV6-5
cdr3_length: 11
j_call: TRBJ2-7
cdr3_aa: ASSRTGTYEQY

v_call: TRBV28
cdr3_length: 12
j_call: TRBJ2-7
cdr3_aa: ASSMGQGAYEQY

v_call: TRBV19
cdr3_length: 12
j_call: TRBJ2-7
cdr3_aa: ASSIVGTGNEQY